Here is one TCR beta chain with its context. The CDR3 length is 13 residues. From germline, CDR1 is MDHEN and CDR2 SYDVKM. V was shortened by 3 bases and J by 7 bases, with 12 bases between the two germline ends. This sample stems from a study of control samples from healthy donors and cancer patients. Assay used: immunoSEQ multiplex PCR; TCRdb lists only in-frame clones, some missing. The profile shows about 150,000 clones, more than 85% of them singletons. The sequenced material came from blood. The sequence came from a young man in good health. This chain links TRBV28 with TRBJ1-1, with D possibly TRBD1 on 5 matching bases. CDR3 nucleotides: TGTGCCAGCAGTTTTCAGAGGGGAGTTGAAGCTTTCTTT. Its translation is CASSFQRGVEAFF.